The next 10 T cell receptor beta chains were all read from a single sample in a study of shared clonotypes between healthy human individuals. Produced via immunoSEQ multiplex PCR; TCRdb's table is partial and in-frame only. The repertoire holds about 340,000 clones, around 79% seen once, with more than 9% in the top ten. Sequencing input: memory CD4+ T cells sorted from blood. Subset meaning: CD45RA-negative fraction. These receptors were collected from a man aged 30 to 39 in good health.

This clone showed up just a few times. The chain uses TRBV11-2 and TRBJ2-1; D is undetermined. Germline values: CDR1 SGHAT, CDR2 FQNNGV. This CDR3 comprises 14 residues. Trimming cost V 0 bases and J 6 bases, with 9 bases left between them. CDR3 sequence: CASSLDYWGNEQFF. CDR3 bases: TGTGCCAGCAGCTTAGACTACTGGGGCAATGAGCAGTTCTTC.

The rearrangement joins TRBV19 to TRBJ2-1, with 7 bases fitting TRBD2. V was pared by 9 bases and J by 5 bases, with 10 bases of the junction left unmatched. The CDR3 runs to 14 residues. The germline V gene encodes CDR1 LNHDA and CDR2 SQIVND (reference sequence). For the CDR3, the DNA is TGTGCCAGCTCTAGAGCGGGATTACACAATGAGCAGTTCTTC. Its protein is CASSRAGLHNEQFF.

This clone was seen a few times. V is TRBV2 and J is TRBJ2-2, with D possibly being TRBD1 or TRBD2 (6 bases each). CDR3 length: 16 amino acids. Trimming pared 7 bases from V and 2 bases from J, leaving 17 bases between. Germline assignment: CDR1 SNHLY and CDR2 FYNNEI. The CDR3 DNA reads TGTGCCAGCAAGTGGAGGGGGGCGACTAACACCGGGGAGCTGTTTTTT. The encoded protein is CASKWRGATNTGELFF. The full variable domain, with the rest looked up from reference TRBV2 and TRBJ2-2, is EPEVTQTPSHQVTQMGQEVILRCVPISNHLYFYWYRQILGQKVEFLVSFYNNEISEKSEIFDDQFSVERPDGSNFTLKIRSTKLEDSAMYFCASKWRGATNTGELFFGEGSRLTVL.

The chain has TRBV5-1 and TRBJ2-7, with D maybe TRBD1 (6 bases). Trimming cost V 0 bases and J 4 bases, with 23 bases left between them. CDR3 length equals 18 residues. Germline V gene sequence: CDR1 SGHRS, CDR2 YFSETQ. The CDR3 is CASSLGPRGDISYYEQYF. DNA of the CDR3: TGCGCCAGCAGCTTGGGTCCCCGAGGGGACATTTCCTATTACGAGCAGTACTTC.

About this clone itself: This CDR3 is also generated by other DNA sequences in the sample. The V call is TRBV5-1, the J call TRBJ2-7; D call uncertain. CDR1 and CDR2 from the germline V gene are SGHRS and YFSETQ. The CDR3 consists of 11 residues. Trimming took 1 base from V and 6 from J, leaving 5 bases between them. CDR3 sequence: CASSLNSEQYF. The CDR3, as DNA: TGCGCCAGCAGCTTGAACTCCGAGCAGTACTTC.

V gene TRBV13 combines with J gene TRBJ2-3, with 8 nucleotides matching TRBD2. The junction had 10 bases not matched to a gene; V was cut back by 5 bases and J by 0 bases. The CDR3 spans 17 residues. CDR1 is PRHDT, CDR2 FYEKMQ, per germline (reference sequence). CDR3 loop: CASSHPLTGGSTDTQYF. The CDR3 DNA follows: TGTGCCAGCAGCCATCCCCTCACGGGAGGGAGCACAGATACGCAGTATTTT.

V and J are TRBV5-1 and TRBJ2-7, with 7 bases fitting TRBD2. Germline-derived CDR1 and CDR2 are SGHRS and YFSETQ. The V and J ends lost 2 bases and 6 bases, in that order; junction bases with no gene match: 14. The CDR3 length is 16 residues. The CDR3 bases are TGCGCCAGCAGCTTTGAGCTTAGCGGGTCTCCTTCCGAGCAGTACTTC. Translation: CASSFELSGSPSEQYF.

The J gene is TRBJ2-7, the V gene TRBV9; 7 bases are shared with TRBD1. The ends lost 3 bases at V and 4 bases at J; junction bases unmatched: 10. Germline CDR1 reads SGDLS; CDR2 reads YYNGEE. The CDR3 runs to 15 residues. CDR3 residues: CASSAYSGTEYEQYF. The CDR3 DNA follows: TGTGCCAGCAGCGCCTACTCCGGGACAGAGTACGAGCAGTACTTC.

J is TRBJ2-1 and V is TRBV11-2; D gene ambiguous. CDR1 is SGHAT and CDR2 is FQNNGV in the germline V gene. V was shortened by 1 base and J by 6 bases, with 13 bases between the two germline ends. This CDR3 is 15 amino acids long. Here the CDR3 reads CASSLGATDANEQFF. The CDR3 region has the DNA TGTGCCAGCAGCTTAGGGGCGACTGACGCCAATGAGCAGTTCTTC.

This clone was picked up a small number of times. V is TRBV5-1 and J is TRBJ2-2; 9 bases fit TRBD1. There are 14 residues in the CDR3. Germline V CDR1 and CDR2: SGHRS, YFSETQ. V lost 5 bases and J lost 7; bases outside the gene matches: 6. The CDR3 loop is CASSSTGGNGELFF. The CDR3 DNA sequence: TGCGCCAGCAGTTCTACAGGGGGCAACGGGGAGCTGTTTTTT.